A single sample gave rise to the 12 T cell receptor beta chains below, sequenced in a study of shared clonotypes between healthy human individuals. The protocol was immunoSEQ multiplex PCR, while the TCRdb copy is restricted to in-frame clones and leaves out a portion. The sample holds a few million clones, approximately 95% seen once. Material: naive CD4+ T cells from PBMCs. Noted subset: CD45RA+ positively selected. The receptors stem from a man between 18 and 29 years old in good health. Some clones in this sample may be carry-over from other donors' samples.

V is TRBV6-1 and J is TRBJ2-7; 11 bases line up with TRBD1. Trimming cost V 2 bases and J 5 bases; bases outside gene matches: 8. Germline-derived CDR1 and CDR2 are MNHNS and SASEGT. This CDR3 contains 16 residues. The CDR3 DNA follows: TGTGCCAGCAGTGAAATTAGGACAGGGGGCCAGGACGAGCAGTACTTC. This encodes CASSEIRTGGQDEQYF.

The J gene is TRBJ2-2, the V gene TRBV2; 7 bases agree with TRBD2. CDR3 length equals 15 residues. CDR1 and CDR2 (germline): SNHLY, FYNNEI. V lost 8 bases and J lost 5; bases outside the gene matches: 11. CDR3 sequence reads: CASEGGRVRTGELFF. DNA of the CDR3: TGTGCCAGCGAAGGCGGGAGAGTCAGAACCGGGGAGCTGTTTTTT.

This clone was counted a single time. V is TRBV6-1 and J is TRBJ2-7, with a tentative D call TRBD2 (5 bases). CDR3 length equals 12 residues. CDR1 is MNHNS, CDR2 SASEGT, per germline. The ends were cut back, 7 bases at V and 8 bases at J, with 15 bases in the middle. CDR3 nucleotides: TGTGCCAGCACGGTAGGAGCCGGGAAGCAGTACTTC. This encodes CASTVGAGKQYF.

V is TRBV5-1 and J is TRBJ1-3; 7 bases match TRBD1. V shed 3 bases and J 6 bases; nucleotides not matched to a gene: 12. The CDR3 runs to 16 residues. Germline loops: CDR1 SGHRS, CDR2 YFSETQ. CDR3 residues: CASSSLERGQLNTIYF. The CDR3 DNA reads TGCGCCAGCAGCTCTCTGGAAAGGGGGCAGTTAAACACCATATATTTT.

This chain links TRBV7-2 with TRBJ2-7; D is possibly TRBD2 (6 bases). The CDR3 covers 15 residues. Trimming removed 1 base from V and 0 bases from J, with 10 bases in between. Germline V gene sequence: CDR1 SGHTA, CDR2 FQGNSA. CDR3 sequence reads: CASSLVVAVSYEQYF. CDR3 bases: TGTGCCAGCAGCTTAGTGGTAGCGGTCTCCTACGAGCAGTACTTC.

A few counts support this clone. The rearrangement uses TRBV7-9 and TRBJ1-3; TRBD1 matches 7 bases. Germline lookup yields CDR1 SEHNR and CDR2 FQNEAQ (reference sequence). The V gene end was trimmed by 5 bases and the J gene end by 3 bases; junction bases not matched to a gene: 7. CDR3 length: 15 amino acids. In DNA form, the CDR3 reads TGTGCCAGCAGCCCGACAGGGAGAGGTGGAAACACCATATATTTT. Protein sequence: CASSPTGRGGNTIYF.

V usage is TRBV7-2 and J usage is TRBJ2-2; weak D call: TRBD1 (6 bases). CDR1 and CDR2 (germline): SGHTA, FQGNSA. CDR3 length: 16 residues. Trimming took 5 bases from V and 3 from J, leaving 16 bases between them. CDR3 sequence: CASSPHRAGDTGELFF. In nucleotides, the CDR3 is TGTGCCAGCAGCCCACATCGGGCAGGGGACACCGGGGAGCTGTTTTTT. The whole variable domain, filled in from reference TRBV7-2 and TRBJ2-2, reads GAGVSQSPSNKVTEKGKDVELRCDPISGHTALYWYRQSLGQGLEFLIYFQGNSAPDKSGLPSDRFSAERTGGSVSTLTIQRTQQEDSAVYLCASSPHRAGDTGELFFGEGSRLTVL.

The CDR3 DNA sequence: TGTGCCACCGGACAGGGGGCTAGGGACGAGCAGTACTTC. Its protein product is CATGQGARDEQYF. V is TRBV6-5 and J is TRBJ2-7, with 11 positions matching TRBD1. CDR1 MNHEY and CDR2 SVGAGI come from the germline V gene. V lost 10 bases, J lost 5 bases, and 7 bases stayed unmatched. This CDR3 is 13 amino acids long.

The chain uses TRBV30 and TRBJ1-3, with D perhaps matching TRBD1 (5 bases). V dropped 2 bases and J dropped 3 bases, with 17 bases sitting between them. The CDR3 extends over 16 amino acids. Looked up from germline, CDR1 is GTSNPN and CDR2 is SVGIG (reference sequence). The CDR3 here is CAWSPRGWGFGNTIYF. The CDR3 DNA is TGTGCCTGGAGTCCCCGGGGCTGGGGATTTGGAAACACCATATATTTT.

V usage is TRBV28 and J usage is TRBJ1-1; 8 positions agree with TRBD1. Losses at the gene ends were 6 bases for V and 1 base for J; bases not matched to a gene: 13. The CDR3 is made up of 17 amino acids. Looked up from germline, CDR1 is MDHEN and CDR2 is SYDVKM. The CDR3 DNA follows: TGTGCCAGCAGCCCCCCCAGGGGGCAGGTGGGGAACACTGAAGCTTTCTTT. It yields the protein CASSPPRGQVGNTEAFF.

The chain joins TRBV5-1 to TRBJ2-1; D tentatively reads TRBD1 or TRBD2 (5 bases each). The CDR3 runs to 13 residues. Germline V lookup: CDR1 SGHRS, CDR2 YFSETQ. V lost 4 bases and J 6 bases, leaving 11 bases between the germline ends. CDR3 region: CASSPGPINEQFF. CDR3 nucleotide sequence: TGCGCCAGCAGCCCGGGGCCCATCAATGAGCAGTTCTTC.

This chain connects TRBV28 to TRBJ2-7; a possible D gene is TRBD2 (5 bases). Germline values: CDR1 MDHEN, CDR2 SYDVKM. CDR3 size: 15 residues. V dropped 2 bases and J dropped 1 base, with 12 bases sitting between them. The CDR3 DNA sequence: TGTGCCAGCAGTTTAGGACGGCCGGGGTCCTACGAGCAGTACTTC. It encodes CASSLGRPGSYEQYF.